This T cell receptor beta chain comes out of a study of radiotherapy plus CTLA-4 blockade in lung cancer listed by TCRdb under 2018. For the study in its entirety: Among the enrolled patients, about 19% had an objective response, and about 30% reached disease control. The paper's findings and limits, for the study overall: After treatment with radiotherapy and ipilimumab, TCR clones that originated in tumors expanded in peripheral blood. The strongest predictors of response were reported to be early dynamic shifts in blood T cell clones along with a rise in serum interferon-beta following radiation.

V and J are truncated by 7 bases and 6 bases respectively, leaving an intervening sequence of 15 bases. Inclusive of the bounding cysteine and phenylalanine, the CDR3 is 13 residues long. The only DNA kept is the CDR3, 39 bases in frame from the first base. Looking up the germline V gene yields CDR1 MNHNS and CDR2 SASEGT. The library relied on the immunoSEQ multiplex PCR assay. This immuneACCESS table, as held by TCRdb, lists in-frame sequences with V and J called but not all clones. Of the missing ones, under half trace to an unresolved V gene in checked studies; the others have no known cause. The sample contains roughly 120,000 clones, nearly 80% of them found a single time. Over 4% of the sample comes from the top ten. With respect to this clone: Its recognized antigen is unknown. Base qualities were left out, and no much larger clone turns up one base away.

In this study, focal radiation therapy paired with CTLA-4 blockade (ipilimumab) was tested in patients who had chemo-refractory metastatic non-small-cell lung cancer. Sequencing was performed on peripheral blood, taken from a patient treated with radiotherapy plus ipilimumab. The sequence joins TRBV6-1 to TRBJ1-1; the D gene cannot be resolved reliably. This sequence originates from a human donor with non-small cell lung cancer who had a partial response to radiotherapy plus ipilimumab. CDR3 protein: CASTRSRSSEAFF. The DNA reads TGTGCCAGCACACGGTCGAGAAGTTCTGAAGCTTTCTTT.